Here is one TCR beta chain with its context. Its antigen remains unidentified. Sequencing was performed with immunoSEQ multiplex PCR; in TCRdb, only in-frame clones are kept and a portion is missing. The sample contains 25,000 to 35,000 clones, roughly 89% of which appear only once. The data belong to a study of multiple sclerosis patients with progressive multifocal leukoencephalopathy. Regarding the study as a whole: The findings' link to JC virus versus immunocompromise remained uncertain.

Time point: 6 months of natalizumab therapy. At 6 months of natalizumab came T1, and at 12 months came T2. This receptor was identified in a human donor with multiple sclerosis. The sample here was PBMCs, taken from a patient treated with natalizumab.

This CDR3 is CASSFGGLAGGNEQFF. CDR3 nucleotides: TGTGCCAGCAGCTTCGGCGGACTAGCGGGGGGGAATGAGCAGTTCTTC. The V gene is TRBV7-9, the J gene TRBJ2-1, with 15 positions matching TRBD2. Trimming removed 3 bases from V and 7 bases from J; junction bases left unmatched: 4. The CDR3 has 16 residues. CDR1 and CDR2 from the germline V gene are SEHNR and FQNEAQ (reference sequence).